Presented here are 29 T cell receptor beta chains from one specimen sequenced in a study of CD8 T cells in Susac syndrome. With random hexamers, reverse transcription was performed on about 0.5 to 1 ug of RNA. Using its own MiXCR run on the immunoSEQ multiplex PCR reads, TCRdb lists one record per CDR3 protein. The sample consists of around 130,000 distinct CDR3 sequences, approximately 90% of them appearing once. Material for sequencing was CD8+ T cells from PBMCs. The source is a human donor with multiple sclerosis.

This clonotype appeared once. CDR3 loop: CSARDLEQAQETQYF. The CDR3 coding sequence is TGCAGTGCTAGAGATTTGGAGCAGGCGCAAGAGACCCAGTACTTC. V usage is TRBV20-1 and J usage is TRBJ2-5; D is undetermined. This CDR3 region has 15 residues. The germline V and J ends were trimmed by 0 bases and 2 bases, with 13 bases remaining between them. CDR1 and CDR2 from the germline V gene are DFQATT and SNEGSKA (reference sequence).

This chain joins TRBV27 and TRBJ2-1; possible D gene TRBD2, 5 bases. This CDR3 spans 15 amino acids. Between the trimmed V and J ends, which lost 5 bases and 3 bases, there was a span of 14 bases. The germline gives CDR1 MNHEY, CDR2 SMNVEV (reference sequence). CDR3 sequence: CASSPIGLDYNEQFF. CDR3 DNA sequence: TGTGCCAGCAGTCCCATCGGACTGGACTACAATGAGCAGTTCTTC.

V gene TRBV5-6 combines with J gene TRBJ2-2; 11 bases agree with TRBD1. The CDR3 covers 16 residues. Trimming took 4 bases from V and 3 from J; bases not matched to a gene: 5. Per germline, CDR1 SGHDT and CDR2 YYEEEE. The DNA for the CDR3 is TGTGCCAGCAGCGGACCGGGACAGGGGGACACCGGGGAGCTGTTTTTT. This encodes CASSGPGQGDTGELFF. Drawing the rest from reference TRBV5-6 and TRBJ2-2, the complete variable domain is DAGVTQSPTHLIKTRGQQVTLRCSPKSGHDTVSWYQQALGQGPQFIFQYYEEEERQRGNFPDRFSGHQFPNYSSELNVNALLLGDSALYLCASSGPGQGDTGELFFGEGSRLTVL.

V gene TRBV4-3 combines with J gene TRBJ2-7; 7 positions agree with TRBD2. V shed 4 bases, J shed 2 bases, and the junction held 8 bases outside the gene matches. Germline V gene sequence: CDR1 LGHNA, CDR2 YSLEER. The CDR3 is made up of 15 amino acids. The CDR3 nucleotides read TGCGCCAGCAGCCCCCTGGCGGGAGTAACCTACGAGCAGTACTTC. This gives the protein CASSPLAGVTYEQYF.

The J gene is TRBJ1-2, the V gene TRBV5-1; D gene unclear. Trimming stripped 6 bases from V and 1 base from J, with 10 bases between. The CDR3 loop spans 13 amino acids. CDR1 SGHRS and CDR2 YFSETQ come from the germline V gene. DNA for the CDR3: TGCGCCAGCACCGGATTGTATAACTATGGCTACACCTTC. Protein product: CASTGLYNYGYTF.

J is TRBJ1-2 and V is TRBV10-3; the match to TRBD1 covers 7 bases. This CDR3 contains 15 residues. J was trimmed by 0 bases and V by 6 bases; bases with no gene match: 7. The germline V gene has CDR1 ENHRY and CDR2 SYGVKD. CDR3 nucleotide sequence: TGTGCCATCAGCCGACAGGGTGAAGCTAACTATGGCTACACCTTC. Amino acids: CAISRQGEANYGYTF.

A few counts support this clonotype. This sequence joins TRBV29-1 and TRBJ1-2; no clear D gene. Per germline, CDR1 SQVTM and CDR2 ANQGSEA. CDR3 length: 14 amino acids. V was cut by 3 bases and J by 4 bases, with 15 bases left in between. The CDR3 here is CSVEAPRGPYGYTF. DNA of the CDR3: TGCAGCGTTGAGGCCCCAAGAGGGCCCTATGGCTACACCTTC.

This chain links TRBV15 with TRBJ2-1, with D possibly TRBD2 on 6 matching bases. The V and J ends lost 5 bases and 2 bases respectively, with 10 bases between them. The CDR3 is made up of 14 amino acids. Germline V CDR1 and CDR2: LNHNV, YYDKDF (reference sequence). The CDR3 sequence: CATSPGGTYNEQFF. For the CDR3, the DNA is TGTGCCACCAGCCCCGGAGGGACCTACAATGAGCAGTTCTTC. Supplemented by reference TRBV15 and TRBJ2-1, the full variable domain reads DAMVIQNPRYQVTQFGKPVTLSCSQTLNHNVMYWYQQKSSQAPKLLFHYYDKDFNNEADTPDNFQSRRPNTSFCFLDIRSPGLGDTAMYLCATSPGGTYNEQFFGPGTRLTVL.

The chain uses TRBV12-3 or TRBV12-4 and TRBJ2-5; D remains ambiguous. This CDR3 comprises 14 residues. Trimming cost V 4 bases and J 5 bases, with 14 bases left between them. CDR3 sequence reads: CASSSSSVWETQYF. CDR3 DNA sequence: TGTGCCAGCAGTTCCTCATCGGTTTGGGAGACCCAGTACTTC.

In this sample, this clonotype turned up once. V gene TRBV11-2 combines with J gene TRBJ2-1; D is possibly TRBD2 (5 bases). Germline V gene data show CDR1 as SGHAT and CDR2 as FQNNGV. The CDR3 covers 14 residues. V lost 5 bases to trimming and J lost 0 bases, with 8 bases between them. This chain's CDR3 is CASSGLPSYNEQFF. CDR3 sequence (DNA): TGTGCCAGCAGCGGACTGCCCTCCTACAATGAGCAGTTCTTC.

The chain links TRBV5-1 to TRBJ2-7; 9 bases line up with TRBD2. CDR1 SGHRS and CDR2 YFSETQ come from the germline V gene. The CDR3 totals 15 residues. V dropped 4 bases and J dropped 6; count of bases not matched to a gene: 11. The CDR3 protein is CASSPASGMVLEQYF. The CDR3 DNA reads as TGCGCCAGCAGCCCAGCTAGCGGGATGGTCCTCGAGCAGTACTTC.

The chain uses TRBV30 and TRBJ1-1; D remains unclear. CDR1 is GTSNPN and CDR2 is SVGIG in the germline V gene (reference sequence). V lost 1 base and J 0 bases, leaving 6 bases between the germline ends. The CDR3 has 13 residues. The CDR3 loop is CAWSGGVNTEAFF. The CDR3 DNA reads as TGTGCCTGGAGTGGAGGAGTGAACACTGAAGCTTTCTTT.

The rearrangement links TRBV20-1 to TRBJ1-1; no reliable D call. Germline CDR1 reads DFQATT; CDR2 reads SNEGSKA (reference sequence). Trimming took 6 bases from V and 5 from J, leaving 16 bases between them. The CDR3 has 13 amino acids. CDR3 region: CSALPTVDTEAFF. CDR3 coding DNA: TGCAGTGCCCTACCGACGGTCGATACTGAAGCTTTCTTT.

The V call is TRBV13, the J call TRBJ2-1; TRBD2 aligns across 7 bases. With 1 base clipped from V and 7 bases from J, the junction kept 7 bases outside the gene matches. CDR1 PRHDT and CDR2 FYEKMQ come from the germline V gene (reference sequence). The CDR3 contains 15 residues. CDR3 nucleotides: TGTGCCAGCAGCTTAGAATCGGGGAGGGCGAATGAGCAGTTCTTC. Translation: CASSLESGRANEQFF.

This rearrangement joins TRBV10-3 to TRBJ2-6; 12 bases map to TRBD1. Trimming took 1 base from V and 3 from J; bases not matched to a gene: 7. This CDR3 has 19 amino acids. Germline CDR1 reads ENHRY; CDR2 reads SYGVKD. CDR3 residues: CAISEFRGQGAFGANVLTF. For the CDR3, the DNA is TGTGCCATCAGTGAGTTCCGGGGACAGGGGGCGTTTGGGGCCAACGTCCTGACTTTC.

A single count supports this clonotype. The rearrangement joins TRBV11-2 to TRBJ1-2, with D uncertain. The CDR3 consists of 13 residues. Germline loops: CDR1 SGHAT, CDR2 FQNNGV. Trimming pared 1 base from V and 4 bases from J, leaving 7 bases between. In nucleotides, the CDR3 is TGTGCCAGCAGCTTAGGCAGCCTCTATGGCTACACCTTC. It codes for CASSLGSLYGYTF.

This chain uses TRBV9 with TRBJ2-1; D is undetermined. Trimming pared 7 bases from V and 6 bases from J, leaving 11 bases between. The CDR3 runs 12 residues. Germline assignment: CDR1 SGDLS and CDR2 YYNGEE. The CDR3 coding sequence is TGTGCCAGCGGGCGTCCTGGCAATGAGCAGTTCTTC. Translating gives CASGRPGNEQFF.

V and J are TRBV10-2 and TRBJ2-7; no clear D. This CDR3 has 13 amino acids. Per germline, CDR1 WSHSY and CDR2 SAAADI. V was cut by 2 bases and J by 1 base, with 6 bases left in between. The DNA of the CDR3 is TGCGCCAGCAGTGAGGGTCAGTCCTACGAGCAGTACTTC. It translates to CASSEGQSYEQYF.

This chain uses TRBV12-3 or TRBV12-4 with TRBJ1-3; D call uncertain. The CDR3 is 14 amino acids. Trimming took off 7 bases at V and 2 bases at J, with 12 bases between the two ends. The DNA for the CDR3 is TGTGCCAGCAATACCGGTGGACCTGGAAACACCATATATTTT. Its translation: CASNTGGPGNTIYF.

The chain joins TRBV7-9 to TRBJ2-7; D is unresolved. Germline lookup yields CDR1 SEHNR and CDR2 FQNEAQ (reference sequence). V lost 5 bases to trimming and J lost 4 bases, with 12 bases between them. This CDR3 has 13 residues. The CDR3 sequence: CASSPFSFYEQYF. In nucleotides, the CDR3 is TGTGCCAGCAGCCCGTTTTCCTTTTACGAGCAGTACTTC.

CDR3 DNA sequence: TGTGCCAGTAGGGGGACAGGGAGCGATGAGCAGTTCTTC. It specifies CASRGTGSDEQFF. The genes are TRBV19 and TRBJ2-1; the match to TRBD1 covers 9 bases. This CDR3 is 13 amino acids long. V lost 6 bases, J lost 8 bases, and 5 bases stayed unmatched. CDR1 is LNHDA, CDR2 SQIVND, per germline (reference sequence).

V usage is TRBV25-1 and J usage is TRBJ1-1; no reliable D call. The length of the CDR3 is 16 residues. CDR1 and CDR2 (germline): MGHDK, SYGVNS. Trimming removed 3 bases at V and 1 base at J, with 15 bases between. CDR3: CASSEVSAVENTEAFF. The CDR3 DNA reads TGTGCCAGCAGTGAGGTCTCGGCAGTGGAGAACACTGAAGCTTTCTTT.

V is TRBV28 and J is TRBJ2-7, with TRBD1 matching over 9 bases. The CDR3 is 13 residues long. The germline V gene encodes CDR1 MDHEN and CDR2 SYDVKM. The V segment lost 5 bases and the J segment 7 bases; nucleotides outside the gene matches: 6. Here the CDR3 reads CASSRTGVWEQYF. CDR3 nucleotide sequence: TGTGCCAGCAGTCGGACAGGGGTGTGGGAGCAGTACTTC.

The chain joins TRBV7-2 to TRBJ1-2, with a tentative D call TRBD1 (5 bases). Trimming took off 1 base at V and 5 bases at J, with 8 bases between the two ends. Germline-derived CDR1 and CDR2 are SGHTA and FQGNSA. This CDR3 comprises 13 residues. CDR3 residues: CASSLEGTYGYTF. The CDR3 DNA reads TGTGCCAGCAGCTTAGAGGGGACTTATGGCTACACCTTC.

This rearrangement joins TRBV6-2 or TRBV6-3 to TRBJ2-7; TRBD1 is a possible D gene (6 bases). V lost 7 bases to trimming and J lost 3 bases, with 10 bases between them. CDR3 size: 12 residues. Germline V gene lookup returns CDR1 MNHEY and CDR2 SVGEGT. The CDR3 protein is CASIGGIYEQYF. The CDR3 DNA sequence: TGTGCCAGCATAGGGGGTATCTACGAGCAGTACTTC.

CDR3 sequence (DNA): TGTGCCAGCAGCTTCAGGGAAAGCATGAACACTGAAGCTTTCTTT. It is translated as CASSFRESMNTEAFF. The chain joins TRBV7-9 to TRBJ1-1; perhaps TRBD1 as D (5 bases). Germline assignment: CDR1 SEHNR and CDR2 FQNEAQ (reference sequence). The CDR3 contains 15 residues. V lost 3 bases to trimming and J lost 0 bases, with 11 bases between them. Filled out from reference TRBV7-9 and TRBJ1-1, the complete variable domain reads DTGVSQNPRHKITKRGQNVTFRCDPISEHNRLYWYRQTLGQGPEFLTYFQNEAQLEKSRLLSDRFSAERPKGSFSTLEIQRTEQGDSAMYLCASSFRESMNTEAFFGQGTRLTVV.

The chain has TRBV9 and TRBJ1-4; unclear D gene. CDR1 and CDR2 from the germline V gene are SGDLS and YYNGEE. V gave up 4 bases and J gave up 5 bases, with 18 bases separating them. This CDR3 region has 16 residues. The CDR3 loop is CASSSHPGLLNEKLFF. CDR3 bases: TGTGCCAGCAGCTCACACCCGGGCTTACTCAATGAAAAACTGTTTTTT.

The chain has TRBV15 and TRBJ2-7; D gene uncertain. V lost 4 bases and J lost 1, with 8 bases in between. Germline V gene data show CDR1 as LNHNV and CDR2 as YYDKDF (reference sequence). The CDR3 runs 13 residues. The DNA for the CDR3 is TGTGCCACCAGCAAGGGATCTTCCTACGAGCAGTACTTC. Its translation is CATSKGSSYEQYF. Combining the CDR3 with reference TRBV15 and TRBJ2-7 gives the whole variable domain DAMVIQNPRYQVTQFGKPVTLSCSQTLNHNVMYWYQQKSSQAPKLLFHYYDKDFNNEADTPDNFQSRRPNTSFCFLDIRSPGLGDTAMYLCATSKGSSYEQYFGPGTRLTVT.

The chain combines TRBV7-8 with TRBJ2-3; 9 nucleotides line up with TRBD1. Germline lookup yields CDR1 SGHVS and CDR2 FQNEAQ. The V segment lost 5 bases and the J segment 5 bases; nucleotides outside the gene matches: 11. The CDR3 covers 16 residues. CDR3: CASSRRWTGEKDTQYF. The CDR3 bases are TGTGCCAGCAGCAGGAGATGGACAGGGGAGAAAGATACGCAGTATTTT.